Presented here are 32 T cell receptor beta chains from one specimen sequenced in a study of regulatory T cells in long-lasting Graves disease. Time point noted: newly diagnosed GD, antithyroid drugs for less than 3 months. RNA from PBMCs was the source of the TCR library. Sequencing libraries for TCR beta were prepared with iRepertoire HTBI primers and Arm-PCR of CDR3 regions. From the multiplex PCR reads, TCRdb called clonotypes with MiXCR, one entry per CDR3 protein. The table lists about 530,000 distinct CDR3 sequences, approximately 16% of them singletons. This sample was also put to use in a study of T cells in Graves' hyperthyroidism and ophthalmopathy.

Sample: peripheral blood mononuclear cells (PBMCs), taken at new diagnosis, from a patient treated with antithyroid drugs. All receptors derive from a woman aged 35 to 59 with Graves disease.

This clonotype was picked up many times. This chain links TRBV20-1 with TRBJ1-5; no reliable D call. Trimming stripped 6 bases from V and 3 bases from J, with 12 bases between. The germline CDR1 and CDR2 sequences are DFQATT and SNEGSKA (reference sequence). This CDR3 comprises 13 residues. Here the CDR3 reads CSAVRVSNQPQHF. CDR3 DNA: TGCAGTGCAGTAAGGGTGTCCAATCAGCCCCAGCATTTT.

This chain joins TRBV5-6 and TRBJ2-1; TRBD2 matches 10 bases. Germline V gene data show CDR1 as SGHDT and CDR2 as YYEEEE. The V gene end was trimmed by 0 bases and the J gene end by 6 bases; junction bases not matched to a gene: 9. CDR3 size: 17 residues. The CDR3 DNA reads TGTGCCAGCAGCTTGGGATTAGGGACTAGCGTCGGCAATGAGCAGTTCTTC. Translated: CASSLGLGTSVGNEQFF.

This clonotype was recorded many times. The chain links TRBV4-1 to TRBJ1-2, with D possibly matching TRBD1 (5 bases). Germline V gene data show CDR1 as MGHRA and CDR2 as YSYEKL. Trimming cost V 3 bases and J 4 bases, with 12 bases left between them. This CDR3 is 14 amino acids long. CDR3 DNA sequence: TGCGCCAGCAGCCAGCTTGACGGGGCCTATGGCTACACCTTC. Its translation: CASSQLDGAYGYTF.

This clonotype was found a few times. V usage is TRBV11-2 and J usage is TRBJ2-7; D is undetermined. Trimming pared 4 bases from V and 0 bases from J, leaving 10 bases between. Per the germline V gene, CDR1 is SGHAT and CDR2 is FQNNGV. The CDR3 contains 14 residues. The CDR3 nucleotides read TGTGCCAGCAGCTATGGTTCTCACTCCTACGAGCAGTACTTC. It codes for CASSYGSHSYEQYF.

This clonotype showed up just a few times. The chain recombines TRBV6-2 or TRBV6-3 with TRBJ2-5; no reliable D call. V dropped 2 bases and J dropped 4 bases, with 5 bases sitting between them. The CDR3 loop spans 12 amino acids. Germline CDR1 and CDR2: MNHEY and SVGEGT. Written as DNA, the CDR3 is TGTGCCAGCAGTTACCCGTCAGAGACCCAGTACTTC. This encodes CASSYPSETQYF.

This clonotype came up many times. This rearrangement joins TRBV6-1 to TRBJ1-5; 10 nucleotides line up with TRBD1. The trim removed 5 bases at V and 5 bases at J, leaving 3 bases unmatched. There are 14 residues in the CDR3. Germline CDR1 is MNHNS and CDR2 is SASEGT. The CDR3: CASSRQGADQPQHF. CDR3 bases: TGTGCCAGCAGTCGACAGGGGGCGGATCAGCCCCAGCATTTT.

V gene TRBV9 combines with J gene TRBJ2-7, with TRBD1 matching 11 bases. The CDR3 extends over 16 amino acids. With 3 bases clipped from V and 2 bases from J, the junction kept 7 bases outside the gene matches. CDR1 is SGDLS and CDR2 is YYNGEE in the germline V gene. Written as DNA, the CDR3 is TGTGCCAGCAGCGATGGACCGGGACAGGGGGCCTACGAGCAGTACTTC. Amino acid sequence: CASSDGPGQGAYEQYF.

The rearrangement uses TRBV4-2 and TRBJ1-1; no clear D gene. CDR3 length: 14 amino acids. V was pared by 4 bases and J by 3 bases, with 12 bases between. Germline V gives CDR1 LGHNA, CDR2 YNFKEQ. The CDR3 loop is CASSPSGGYTEAFF. The DNA for the CDR3 is TGTGCCAGCAGCCCTTCGGGTGGGTACACTGAAGCTTTCTTT.

This clonotype was recorded a few times. The genes are TRBV30 and TRBJ1-1; D call uncertain. Per germline, CDR1 GTSNPN and CDR2 SVGIG (reference sequence). The CDR3 is 11 residues long. Between the trimmed V and J ends, which lost 8 bases and 4 bases, there was a span of 11 bases. The CDR3 nucleotides read TGTGCCCACGGTAGGGTCACTGAAGCTTTCTTT. Amino acids: CAHGRVTEAFF.

This clonotype was observed at least ten times. V and J are TRBV6-1 and TRBJ1-1; 8 bases agree with TRBD1. CDR1 is MNHNS and CDR2 is SASEGT in the germline V gene. V lost 4 bases to trimming and J lost 4 bases; unmatched junction nucleotides: 5. This CDR3 is built from 14 residues. In DNA, the CDR3 is TGTGCCAGCAGTGCTACAGGGGGGGCCACTGAAGCTTTCTTT. This sequence encodes CASSATGGATEAFF.

Many counts were recorded for this clonotype. The CDR3 here is CASSEGSNYGYTF. The CDR3 DNA reads as TGTGCCAGCAGTGAGGGGAGTAACTATGGCTACACCTTC. The chain recombines TRBV6-2 or TRBV6-3 with TRBJ1-2; D perhaps matches TRBD1 (5 bases). The V end was cut by 5 bases, the J end by 1 base, with 8 bases between. Germline assignment: CDR1 MNHEY and CDR2 SVGEGT. The CDR3 is 13 amino acids.

As regards this clonotype: This may arise from a read error, as a much more abundant clone is one base away. The V and J genes are TRBV6-2 or TRBV6-3 and TRBJ1-1; D might be TRBD1 (5 bases). In germline, CDR1 is MNHEY, CDR2 SVGEGT. This CDR3 comprises 15 residues. The V and J ends lost 2 bases and 9 bases respectively, with 19 bases between them. The CDR3 sequence is CASSYVTRDVKKAFF. CDR3 nucleotides: TGTGCCAGCAGTTACGTGACACGGGACGTCAAAAAAGCTTTCTTT.

This clonotype occurred a few times. The CDR3 reads CASSSSTSGLSYNEQFF. The CDR3, as DNA: TGTGCCAGCAGTTCAAGTACTAGCGGTCTCTCCTACAATGAGCAGTTCTTC. This chain joins TRBV11-2 and TRBJ2-1; 8 nucleotides match TRBD2. V shed 6 bases, J shed 0 bases, and the junction held 10 bases outside the gene matches. CDR1 is SGHAT and CDR2 is FQNNGV in the germline V gene. The length of the CDR3 is 17 residues.

This clonotype was found many times. CDR3 DNA sequence: TGCGCCAGCAGCTTGGCCTGGCAGGGAAGAGGCTACACCTTC. This translates into CASSLAWQGRGYTF. The genes are TRBV5-1 and TRBJ1-2, with a weak D call TRBD1 (5 bases). Germline-derived CDR1 and CDR2 are SGHRS and YFSETQ. Trimming stripped 0 bases from V and 8 bases from J, with 14 bases between. This CDR3 is 14 amino acids long.

Note on this clonotype: This may be a read error, as it is one base from a much larger clone. The chain combines TRBV12-3 or TRBV12-4 with TRBJ2-1; D uncertain. The CDR3 spans 14 residues. This CDR3 reads CASSWGGPTGEQLF. In nucleotides, the CDR3 is TGTGCCAGCAGTTGGGGTGGGCCGACGGGTGAGCAGCTCTTC.

This clonotype was counted ten times or more. This chain links TRBV12-3 or TRBV12-4 with TRBJ1-2, with 10 bases identical to TRBD1. Unmatched junction bases numbered 9, after V lost 6 bases and J lost 5 bases. The CDR3 spans 15 residues. The CDR3 reads CASRGPGQGRYGYTF. The CDR3 DNA reads TGTGCCAGCAGGGGACCGGGACAGGGGCGTTATGGCTACACCTTC.

This clonotype was seen only a few times. The chain uses TRBV5-1 and TRBJ1-6, with D perhaps TRBD1 (5 bases). Germline CDR1 SGHRS, CDR2 YFSETQ. Trimming removed 3 bases at V and 10 bases at J, with 17 bases between. The CDR3 has 15 residues. The CDR3 bases are TGCGCCAGCAGCTCACAGCGGGGGGTCGAGTCACCCCTCCACTTT. Translated: CASSSQRGVESPLHF.

CDR3 region: CASSPTSSNQPQHF. The CDR3 DNA follows: TGTGCCAGCAGCCCCACCTCTAGCAATCAGCCCCAGCATTTT. J is TRBJ1-5 and V is TRBV7-9; D unresolved. CDR3 size: 14 residues. With 5 bases removed from V and 0 bases from J, the gap between germline ends came to 8 bases. Germline loops: CDR1 SEHNR, CDR2 FQNEAQ (reference sequence). The variable domain in full, with the rest retrieved from reference TRBV7-9 and TRBJ1-5, is DTGVSQNPRHKITKRGQNVTFRCDPISEHNRLYWYRQTLGQGPEFLTYFQNEAQLEKSRLLSDRFSAERPKGSFSTLEIQRTEQGDSAMYLCASSPTSSNQPQHFGDGTRLSIL.

This clonotype turned up a few times. The rearrangement joins TRBV20-1 to TRBJ1-1; possible D gene TRBD1, 5 bases. Germline V CDR1 and CDR2: DFQATT, SNEGSKA (reference sequence). Trimming left V 0 bases short and J 8 bases short, with 10 bases between. The CDR3 contains 12 residues. The CDR3 loop is CSARDNGGEAFF. The CDR3 coding sequence is TGCAGTGCTAGAGATAACGGGGGGGAAGCTTTCTTT.

This clonotype was recorded at least ten times. The rearrangement links TRBV28 to TRBJ1-6, with a tentative D call TRBD1 (5 bases). CDR1 MDHEN and CDR2 SYDVKM come from the germline V gene. CDR3 size: 16 residues. V was trimmed by 3 bases and J by 10 bases, leaving 19 bases between them. CDR3 amino acids: CASSFPPEGLGSPLHF. CDR3 nucleotides: TGTGCCAGCAGTTTCCCTCCCGAGGGGCTGGGCTCACCCCTCCACTTT.

This clonotype was seen many times. The chain carries TRBV12-5 and TRBJ1-1; no reliable D call. There are 13 residues in the CDR3. Germline V gene lookup returns CDR1 LGHNT and CDR2 FRNRAP. The V and J ends lost 7 bases and 1 base respectively, with 10 bases between them. The CDR3 coding sequence is TGTGCTAGTGCCGGTGTGACGAACACTGAAGCTTTCTTT. This translates into CASAGVTNTEAFF. Drawing the rest from reference TRBV12-5 and TRBJ1-1, the complete variable domain is DARVTQTPRHKVTEMGQEVTMRCQPILGHNTVFWYRQTMMQGLELLAYFRNRAPLDDSGMPKDRFSAEMPDATLATLKIQPSEPRDSAVYFCASAGVTNTEAFFGQGTRLTVV.

This rearrangement joins TRBV12-3 or TRBV12-4 to TRBJ2-1; D perhaps matches TRBD1 (5 bases). This CDR3 contains 13 residues. Trimming removed 3 bases from V and 10 bases from J, with 13 bases in between. The CDR3, as DNA: TGTGCCAGCAGTTTCCAGGGCCCCTACGAGCAGTTCTTC. Translation gives CASSFQGPYEQFF.

To note about this clonotype: A much larger clone is a single base away; this may be a read error. The J gene is TRBJ2-3, the V gene TRBV5-1; D possibly corresponds to TRBD1 (5 bases). The CDR3 totals 16 residues. Germline CDR1 SGHRS, CDR2 YFSETQ. In DNA form, the CDR3 reads TGCGCCAGCAGCTTGGAAGAGTTTAGGACATCAGATGCGCAGTATTTT. Residues: CASSLEEFRTSDAQYF.

The chain employs TRBV24-1 and TRBJ1-5, with D maybe TRBD1 (5 bases). The CDR3 sequence is 13 residues long. Trimming took 4 bases from V and 8 from J, leaving 11 bases between them. Per the germline V gene, CDR1 is KGHDR and CDR2 is SFDVKD. The CDR3 loop is CATSEDGGEPQHF. As DNA, the CDR3 is TGTGCCACCAGTGAAGACGGGGGTGAGCCCCAGCATTTT.

Concerning this clonotype: Without the conserved terminal phenylalanine or tryptophan, this CDR3 likely stems from a read error. The rearrangement uses TRBV13 and TRBJ1-6, with 7 bases lining up with TRBD1. The CDR3 is 18 residues long. CDR1 PRHDT and CDR2 FYEKMQ come from the germline V gene (reference sequence). V lost 5 bases and J lost 0; bases outside the gene matches: 10. The CDR3 loop is CASSLGQYTSSYNSPLHL. CDR3 DNA sequence: TGTGCCAGCAGCCTGGGACAGTATACTAGCTCCTATAATTCACCCCTCCACTTG.

Ten or more counts support this clonotype. This chain links TRBV20-1 with TRBJ2-5, with D unclear. V lost 1 base, J lost 5 bases, and 11 bases lay in between. The CDR3 sequence is 13 residues long. Germline V gene sequence: CDR1 DFQATT, CDR2 SNEGSKA (reference sequence). This chain's CDR3 is CSARGVARETQYF. Here the CDR3 DNA reads TGCAGTGCTAGAGGGGTCGCCCGGGAGACCCAGTACTTC.

The table lists this clonotype with many counts. The chain is built from TRBV11-2 and TRBJ2-7; no clear D. CDR1 is SGHAT, CDR2 FQNNGV, per germline. This CDR3 comprises 12 residues. V was shortened by 5 bases and J by 2 bases, with 7 bases between the two germline ends. The CDR3 DNA reads as TGTGCCAGCAGCGTAGGAACCTACGAGCAGTACTTC. It encodes CASSVGTYEQYF. Complete variable domain (other parts from reference TRBV11-2 and TRBJ2-7): EAGVAQSPRYKIIEKRQSVAFWCNPISGHATLYWYQQILGQGPKLLIQFQNNGVVDDSQLPKDRFSAERLKGVDSTLKIQPAKLEDSAVYLCASSVGTYEQYFGPGTRLTVT.

The chain combines TRBV20-1 with TRBJ2-5; TRBD2 matches at 9 bases. The germline V gene has CDR1 DFQATT and CDR2 SNEGSKA (reference sequence). This CDR3 contains 14 residues. J lost 9 bases, V lost 3 bases, and 11 bases had no gene match. CDR3 in amino acids: CSARAAGGPKPQYF. CDR3 bases: TGCAGTGCTAGGGCAGCGGGGGGCCCTAAGCCCCAGTACTTC.

There are a few counts of this clonotype. The CDR3 region is CASSLIGHSNQPQHF. CDR3 in DNA: TGCGCCAGCAGCTTGATAGGACATTCCAATCAGCCCCAGCATTTT. V and J are TRBV5-1 and TRBJ1-5, with D possibly TRBD1 on 5 matching bases. Trimming pared 1 base from V and 3 bases from J, leaving 11 bases between. The germline V gene encodes CDR1 SGHRS and CDR2 YFSETQ. The CDR3 extends over 15 amino acids. Full variable domain (remainder filled in from reference TRBV5-1 and TRBJ1-5): KAGVTQTPRYLIKTRGQQVTLSCSPISGHRSVSWYQQTPGQGLQFLFEYFSETQRNKGNFPGRFSGRQFSNSRSEMNVSTLELGDSALYLCASSLIGHSNQPQHFGDGTRLSIL.

This clonotype occurred many times. V gene TRBV5-1 combines with J gene TRBJ2-3, with 11 nucleotides matching TRBD2. Germline loops: CDR1 SGHRS, CDR2 YFSETQ. The CDR3 totals 15 residues. J lost 4 bases, V lost 4 bases, and 5 bases had no gene match. The DNA for the CDR3 is TGCGCCAGCAGCATGACTAGCGGGGCGGCAGATACGCAGTATTTT. Protein sequence: CASSMTSGAADTQYF.

The chain combines TRBV5-1 with TRBJ2-2, with 7 bases matching TRBD1. Germline values: CDR1 SGHRS, CDR2 YFSETQ. J was trimmed by 7 bases and V by 8 bases; bases with no gene match: 11. This CDR3 spans 14 amino acids. The CDR3: CASSSQTGVGELFF. The CDR3 bases are TGCGCCAGTTCCTCTCAAACAGGGGTCGGGGAGCTGTTTTTT.

The CDR3 DNA follows: TGTGCCAGTAGTACCGGACAGGGAGGGACCTACGAGCAGTACTTC. This encodes CASSTGQGGTYEQYF. This chain connects TRBV19 to TRBJ2-7; tentatively, D is TRBD1 (8 bases). Trimming removed 4 bases at V and 2 bases at J, with 15 bases between. The CDR3 spans 15 residues. The germline V gene has CDR1 LNHDA and CDR2 SQIVND (reference sequence).